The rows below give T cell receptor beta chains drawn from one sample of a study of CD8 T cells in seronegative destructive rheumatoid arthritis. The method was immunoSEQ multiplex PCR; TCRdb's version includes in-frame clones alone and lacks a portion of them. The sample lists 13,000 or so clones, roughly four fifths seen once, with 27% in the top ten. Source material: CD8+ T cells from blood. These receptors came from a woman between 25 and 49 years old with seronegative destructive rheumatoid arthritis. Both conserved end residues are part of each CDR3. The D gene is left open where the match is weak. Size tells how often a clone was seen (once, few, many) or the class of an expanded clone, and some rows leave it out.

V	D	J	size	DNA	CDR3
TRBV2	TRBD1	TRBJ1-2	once	TGTGCCACCAGGGACAGGGGGCTTTATGGCTACACCTTC	CATRDRGLYGYTF
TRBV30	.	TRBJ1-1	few	TGTGCCTGGAAATGGGGAGGGGTGCGAGCTGAAGCTTTCTTT	CAWKWGGVRAEAFF
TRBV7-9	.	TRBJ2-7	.	TGTGCCAGCAGCTCGGACATCTCCTACGAGCAGTACTTC	CASSSDISYEQYF
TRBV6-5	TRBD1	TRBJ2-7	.	TGTGCCAGCAGTTACTTGGGACAGAGGTACGAGCAGTACTTC	CASSYLGQRYEQYF
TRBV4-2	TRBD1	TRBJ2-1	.	TGTGCCAGCAGCCTCGCGCCCTCCGGGACAGTAGACAATGAGCAGTTCTTC	CASSLAPSGTVDNEQFF
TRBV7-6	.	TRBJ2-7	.	TGTGCCAGCAGCTTTGGGCAGGGGCATTCCTACGAGCAGTACTTC	CASSFGQGHSYEQYF
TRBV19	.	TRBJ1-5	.	TGTGCCAGTAGTAATCACGGGGGGCATCAGCCCCAGCATTTT	CASSNHGGHQPQHF
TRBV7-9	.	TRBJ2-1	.	TGTGCCAGCAGCTCCACCTCGGGACACCTCTACAATGAGCAGTTCTTC	CASSSTSGHLYNEQFF
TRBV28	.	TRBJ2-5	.	TGTGCCAGCAGTACCAGACAGCTCCGTCAAGAGACCCAGTACTTC	CASSTRQLRQETQYF
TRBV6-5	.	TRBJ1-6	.	TGTGCCAGCAGTCTCGGAGGGACCCGTAATTCACCCCTCCACTTT	CASSLGGTRNSPLHF
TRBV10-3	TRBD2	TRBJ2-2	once	TGTGCCATCAGTGAGTCTTGGGGGAGGGCCGCGGACACCGGGGAGCTGTTTTTT	CAISESWGRAADTGELFF
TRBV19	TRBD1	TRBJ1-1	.	TGTGCCAGTAGTAGCTCAGGGGGCGCGACTGAAGCTTTCTTT	CASSSSGGATEAFF
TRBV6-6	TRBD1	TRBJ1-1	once	TGTGCCAGCAGCCCTACAGGGGTCAGTGGCACTGAAGCTTTCTTT	CASSPTGVSGTEAFF
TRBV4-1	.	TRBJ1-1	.	TGCGCCAGCAGCCAGCGGGGGGCATACACTGAAGCTTTCTTT	CASSQRGAYTEAFF
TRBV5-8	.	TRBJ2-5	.	TGTGCCAGCAGCAAGGACTTTCAAGAGACCCAGTACTTC	CASSKDFQETQYF
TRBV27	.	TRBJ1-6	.	TGTGCCAGCAGTTCGGGACAATGGAATTCACCCCTCCACTTT	CASSSGQWNSPLHF
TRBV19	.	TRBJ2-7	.	TGTGCCAGTAGTGAAGGGGTAACCTACGAGCAGTACTTC	CASSEGVTYEQYF
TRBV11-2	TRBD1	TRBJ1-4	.	TGTGCCAGCAGCTTAGGAACAGGGGGCGCCATTAATGAAAAACTGTTTTTT	CASSLGTGGAINEKLFF
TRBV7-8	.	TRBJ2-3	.	TGTGCCAGCAGCTCCGGGTACGCAGATACGCAGTATTTT	CASSSGYADTQYF
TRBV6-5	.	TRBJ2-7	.	TGTGCCAGCAGTTACGGGCAGGCACGCGAGCAGTACTTC	CASSYGQAREQYF
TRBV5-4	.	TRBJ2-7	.	TGTGCCAGCAGCTTGGCCGCGGGGATCTACGAGCAGTACTTC	CASSLAAGIYEQYF
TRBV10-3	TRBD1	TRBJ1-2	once	TGTGCCAGCAGTCCATCGACAGGGACATATGGCTACACCTTC	CASSPSTGTYGYTF
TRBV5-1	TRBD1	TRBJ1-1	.	TGCGCCAGCAGCGCGACAGGGGGCGGGTACACTGAAGCTTTCTTT	CASSATGGGYTEAFF
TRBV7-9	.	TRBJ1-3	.	TGTGCCAGCAGCCCCTCCACGGGAACGGCTGGAAACACCATATATTTT	CASSPSTGTAGNTIYF
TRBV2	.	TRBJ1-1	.	TGTGCCAGCAGTCCCCAGATTTTAGCAAACATGAACACTGAAGCTTTCTTT	CASSPQILANMNTEAFF
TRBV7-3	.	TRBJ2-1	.	TGTGCCAGCAGCTTCTCGGATGGGGGGTACAATGAGCAGTTCTTC	CASSFSDGGYNEQFF
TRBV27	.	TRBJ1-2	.	TGTGCCAGCAGTTTATCGCAGGAAGTCCTTAACTATGGCTACACCTTC	CASSLSQEVLNYGYTF
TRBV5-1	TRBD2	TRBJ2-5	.	TGCGCCAGCAGCTTAATAAAGGGACTAGCGGGCCAAGAGACCCAGTACTTC	CASSLIKGLAGQETQYF
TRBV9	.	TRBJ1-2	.	TGTGCCAGCAGCGTAGCTGTCCCGGGTAGCTATGGCTACACCTTC	CASSVAVPGSYGYTF
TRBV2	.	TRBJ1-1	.	TGTGCCAGCATAGGCGGCCTGAGTGGAACTGAAGCTTTCTTT	CASIGGLSGTEAFF
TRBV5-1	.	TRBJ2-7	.	TGCGCCAGCAGCTTGGGGCAAGGGGCCTACGAGCAGTACTTC	CASSLGQGAYEQYF
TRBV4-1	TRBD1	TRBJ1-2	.	TGCGCCAGCAGCCAAGACGGGACAGGGGCTGGTGGCTACACCTTC	CASSQDGTGAGGYTF
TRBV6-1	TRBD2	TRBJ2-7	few	TGTGCCAGCAGTGAAGAGGAAGCGGGGGCTTACTACGAGCAGTACTTC	CASSEEEAGAYYEQYF
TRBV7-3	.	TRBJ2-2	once	TGTGCCAGCAGCCCCCCGGAGTCCGGGGAGCTGTTTTTT	CASSPPESGELFF
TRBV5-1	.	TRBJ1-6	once	TGCGCCAGCAGCTCCTATGACAGCAATTCACCCCTCCACTTT	CASSSYDSNSPLHF
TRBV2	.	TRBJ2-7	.	TGTGCCAGCTGTGACTATTCCTACGAGCAGTACTTC	CASCDYSYEQYF
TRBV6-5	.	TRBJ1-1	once	TGTGCCAGCAGCCCACTCATAACGGACACTGAAGCTTTCTTT	CASSPLITDTEAFF
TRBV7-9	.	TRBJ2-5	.	TGTGCCAGCAGCCCGCCGGGATCTGAGACCCAGTACTTC	CASSPPGSETQYF
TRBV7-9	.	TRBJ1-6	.	TGTGCCAGCAGTCCCGGACAAGGCAATTCACCCCTCCACTTT	CASSPGQGNSPLHF
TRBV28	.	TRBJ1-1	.	TGTGCCAGCAGTTCCAGGGAATCTGAAGCTTTCTTT	CASSSRESEAFF
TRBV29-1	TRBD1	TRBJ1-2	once	TGCAGCGGAGTACCTGACAGGGAAGCTGGCTACACCTTC	CSGVPDREAGYTF
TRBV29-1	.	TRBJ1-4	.	TGCAGCGTTGAAGATAGGGAGTCGGATAATGAAAAACTGTTTTTT	CSVEDRESDNEKLFF
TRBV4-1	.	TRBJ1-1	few	TGCGCCAGCAGCACCCGGACAGCCTCGCTTGAAGCTTTCTTT	CASSTRTASLEAFF
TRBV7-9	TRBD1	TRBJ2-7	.	TGTGCCAGCAGCAACCCGGGACAGGGGGAGTATGGCGAGCAGTACTTC	CASSNPGQGEYGEQYF
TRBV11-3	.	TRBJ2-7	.	TGTGCCAGCAGCTTGGGCGTCGGGGTCGACGAGCAGTACTTC	CASSLGVGVDEQYF
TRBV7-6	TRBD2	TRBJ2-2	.	TGTGCCAGCAGCCCGTACGGGGGGGACACCGGGGAGCTGTTTTTT	CASSPYGGDTGELFF
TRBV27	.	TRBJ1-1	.	TGTGCCAGCAGTCCGGGGAACACTGAAGCTTTCTTT	CASSPGNTEAFF
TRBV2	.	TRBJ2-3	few	TGTGCCAGCAGCCCGCGACTAATCAGGGGGGGCACAGATACGCAGTATTTT	CASSPRLIRGGTDTQYF
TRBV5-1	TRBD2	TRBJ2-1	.	TGCGCCAGCAGCCCTGACTGGGGAGGGTCCTACAATGAGCAGTTCTTC	CASSPDWGGSYNEQFF
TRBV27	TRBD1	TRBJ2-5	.	TGTGCCAGCAGCGTAGGGGGCCCCGAAGAGACCCAGTACTTC	CASSVGGPEETQYF
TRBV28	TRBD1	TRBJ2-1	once	TGTGCCAGCAGTTTCAGGGACAGGGATAATGAGCAGTTCTTC	CASSFRDRDNEQFF
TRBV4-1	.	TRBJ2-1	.	TGCGCCAGCAGCCAAGATCGTAACACCGGGAGCAAAGGGTTCTTC	CASSQDRNTGSKGFF
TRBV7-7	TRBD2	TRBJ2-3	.	TGTGCCAGCAGCTTGGGGAGGGGAGAGGGAGATACGCAGTATTTT	CASSLGRGEGDTQYF
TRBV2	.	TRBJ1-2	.	TGTGCCACCCGGGATCTAGGGTTCTATGGCTACACCTTC	CATRDLGFYGYTF